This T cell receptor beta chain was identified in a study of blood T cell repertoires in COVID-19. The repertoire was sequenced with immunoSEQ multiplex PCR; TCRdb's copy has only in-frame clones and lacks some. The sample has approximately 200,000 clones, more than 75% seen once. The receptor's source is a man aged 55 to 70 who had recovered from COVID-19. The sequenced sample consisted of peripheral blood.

The CDR3 DNA is TGTGCCACCGGGCTTAGCGGGAGCGGGACAGATACGCAGTATTTT. As protein: CATGLSGSGTDTQYF. V and J are TRBV24-1 and TRBJ2-3; TRBD2 matches at 9 bases. The germline gives CDR1 KGHDR, CDR2 SFDVKD. The CDR3 extends over 15 amino acids. V trimming: 9 bases; J trimming: 3 bases; junction bases outside the gene matches: 9.